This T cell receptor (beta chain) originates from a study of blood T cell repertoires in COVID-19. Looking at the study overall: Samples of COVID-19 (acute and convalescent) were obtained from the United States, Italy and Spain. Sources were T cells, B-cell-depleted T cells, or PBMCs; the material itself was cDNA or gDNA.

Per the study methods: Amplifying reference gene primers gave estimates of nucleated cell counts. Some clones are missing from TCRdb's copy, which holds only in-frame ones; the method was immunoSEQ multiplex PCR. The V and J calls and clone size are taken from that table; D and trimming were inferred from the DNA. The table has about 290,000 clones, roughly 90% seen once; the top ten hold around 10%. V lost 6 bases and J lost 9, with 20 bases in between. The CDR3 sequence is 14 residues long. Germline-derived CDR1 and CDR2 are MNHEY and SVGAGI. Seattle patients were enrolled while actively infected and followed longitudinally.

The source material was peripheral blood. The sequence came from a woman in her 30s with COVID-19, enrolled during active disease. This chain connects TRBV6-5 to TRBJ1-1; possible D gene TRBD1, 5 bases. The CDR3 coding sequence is TGTGCCAGCAGCTCAGGACGGGGGGGTAGACAAGCTTTCTTT. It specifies CASSSGRGGRQAFF.